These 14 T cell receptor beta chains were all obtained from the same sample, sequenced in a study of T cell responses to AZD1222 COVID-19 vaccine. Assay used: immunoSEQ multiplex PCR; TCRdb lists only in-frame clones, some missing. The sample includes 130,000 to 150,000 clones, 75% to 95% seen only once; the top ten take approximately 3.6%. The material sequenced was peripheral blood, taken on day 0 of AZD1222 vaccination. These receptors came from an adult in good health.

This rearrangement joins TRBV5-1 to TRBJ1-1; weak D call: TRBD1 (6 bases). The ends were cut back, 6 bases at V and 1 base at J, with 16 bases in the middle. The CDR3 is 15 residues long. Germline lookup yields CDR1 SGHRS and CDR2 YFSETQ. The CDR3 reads CASTFSGAGNTEAFF. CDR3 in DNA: TGCGCCAGCACCTTTTCGGGGGCTGGGAACACTGAAGCTTTCTTT.

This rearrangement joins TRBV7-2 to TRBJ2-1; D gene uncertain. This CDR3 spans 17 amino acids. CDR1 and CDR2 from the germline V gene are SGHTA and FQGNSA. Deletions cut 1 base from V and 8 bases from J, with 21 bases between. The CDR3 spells CASSLVSAVLPSDEQFF. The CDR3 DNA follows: TGTGCCAGCAGCTTAGTATCGGCGGTTCTACCCTCGGATGAGCAGTTCTTC.

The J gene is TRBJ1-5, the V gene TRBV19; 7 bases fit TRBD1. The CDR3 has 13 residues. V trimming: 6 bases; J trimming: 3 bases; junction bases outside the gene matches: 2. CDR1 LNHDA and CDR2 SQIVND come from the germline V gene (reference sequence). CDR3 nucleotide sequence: TGTGCCAGTAGCACAGGGGACAATCAGCCCCAGCATTTT. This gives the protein CASSTGDNQPQHF.

The CDR3 nucleotides are TGTGCCAGCAGCGCCAGGGGTTCCCAAGAGACCCAGTACTTC. Amino acid sequence: CASSARGSQETQYF. This chain joins TRBV11-2 and TRBJ2-5, with D tentatively TRBD1 (6 bases). V was cut by 5 bases and J by 1 base, with 11 bases left in between. The CDR3 is 14 residues long. Germline CDR1 is SGHAT and CDR2 is FQNNGV. Together with reference TRBV11-2 and TRBJ2-5, the CDR3 gives the full variable domain: EAGVAQSPRYKIIEKRQSVAFWCNPISGHATLYWYQQILGQGPKLLIQFQNNGVVDDSQLPKDRFSAERLKGVDSTLKIQPAKLEDSAVYLCASSARGSQETQYFGPGTRLLVL.

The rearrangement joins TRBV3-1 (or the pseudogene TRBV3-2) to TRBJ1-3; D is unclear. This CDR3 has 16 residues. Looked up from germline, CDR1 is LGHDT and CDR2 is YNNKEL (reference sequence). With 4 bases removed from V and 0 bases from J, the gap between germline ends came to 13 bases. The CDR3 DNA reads TGTGCCAGCAGCCTCCAGTCCGGACTCTCTGGAAACACCATATATTTT. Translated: CASSLQSGLSGNTIYF.

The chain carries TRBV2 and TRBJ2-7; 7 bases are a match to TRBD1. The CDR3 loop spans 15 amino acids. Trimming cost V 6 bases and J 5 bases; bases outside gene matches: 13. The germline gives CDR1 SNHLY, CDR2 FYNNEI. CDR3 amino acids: CASSATTGVWDEQYF. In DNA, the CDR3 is TGTGCCAGCAGCGCCACCACAGGGGTTTGGGACGAGCAGTACTTC.

The CDR3 region has the DNA TGCGCCAGCAGATTAACAGGGGGCGTAAATCAGCCCCAGCATTTT. It is translated as CASRLTGGVNQPQHF. The chain combines TRBV5-1 with TRBJ1-5; 9 positions match TRBD1. The CDR3 has 15 residues. Germline V lookup: CDR1 SGHRS, CDR2 YFSETQ. V trimming: 5 bases; J trimming: 4 bases; junction bases outside the gene matches: 7.

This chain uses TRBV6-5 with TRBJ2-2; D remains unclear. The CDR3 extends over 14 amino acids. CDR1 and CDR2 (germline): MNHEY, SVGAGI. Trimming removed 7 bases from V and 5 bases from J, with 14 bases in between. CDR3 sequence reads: CASTPSAPTGELFF. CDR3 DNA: TGTGCCAGCACCCCGTCGGCTCCGACCGGGGAGCTGTTTTTT.

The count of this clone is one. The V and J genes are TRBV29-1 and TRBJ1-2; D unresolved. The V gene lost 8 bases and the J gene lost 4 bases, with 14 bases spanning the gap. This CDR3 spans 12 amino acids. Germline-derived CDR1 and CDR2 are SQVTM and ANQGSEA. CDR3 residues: CSTRSSGYGYTF. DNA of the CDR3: TGCAGCACACGATCGAGCGGCTATGGCTACACCTTC.

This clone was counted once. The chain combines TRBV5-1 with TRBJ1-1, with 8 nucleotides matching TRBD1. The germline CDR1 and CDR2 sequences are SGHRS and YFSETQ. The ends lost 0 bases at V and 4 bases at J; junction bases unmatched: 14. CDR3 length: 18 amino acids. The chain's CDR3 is CASSLAGQGGGVFTEAFF. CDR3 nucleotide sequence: TGCGCCAGCAGCTTGGCCGGACAGGGAGGAGGCGTGTTCACTGAAGCTTTCTTT.

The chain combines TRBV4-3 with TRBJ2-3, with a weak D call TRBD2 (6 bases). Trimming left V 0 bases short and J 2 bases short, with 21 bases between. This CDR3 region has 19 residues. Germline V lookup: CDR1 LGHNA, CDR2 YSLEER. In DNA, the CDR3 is TGCGCCAGCAGCCAAGATTGGGCGGGGCAATCCACCCTCACAGATACGCAGTATTTT. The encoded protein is CASSQDWAGQSTLTDTQYF.

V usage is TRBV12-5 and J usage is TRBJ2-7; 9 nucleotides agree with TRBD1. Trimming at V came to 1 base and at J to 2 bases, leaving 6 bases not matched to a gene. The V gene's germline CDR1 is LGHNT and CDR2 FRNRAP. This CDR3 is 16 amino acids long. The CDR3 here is CASGLGTGESPYEQYF. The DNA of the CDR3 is TGTGCTAGTGGTTTGGGGACAGGGGAGAGTCCCTACGAGCAGTACTTC. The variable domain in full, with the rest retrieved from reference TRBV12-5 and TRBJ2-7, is DARVTQTPRHKVTEMGQEVTMRCQPILGHNTVFWYRQTMMQGLELLAYFRNRAPLDDSGMPKDRFSAEMPDATLATLKIQPSEPRDSAVYFCASGLGTGESPYEQYFGPGTRLTVT.

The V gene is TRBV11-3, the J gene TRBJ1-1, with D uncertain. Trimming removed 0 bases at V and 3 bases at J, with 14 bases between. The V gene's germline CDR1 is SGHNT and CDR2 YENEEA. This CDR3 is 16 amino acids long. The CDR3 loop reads CASSLESREWDTEAFF. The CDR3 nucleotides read TGTGCCAGCAGCTTAGAGTCGAGGGAATGGGACACTGAAGCTTTCTTT.

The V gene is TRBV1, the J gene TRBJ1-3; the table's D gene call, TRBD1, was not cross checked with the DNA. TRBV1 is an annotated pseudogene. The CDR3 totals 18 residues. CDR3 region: CTSSQEPGTPISGNTIYF. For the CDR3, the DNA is TGCACCAGCAGCCAAGAGCCCGGGACACCGATCTCTGGAAACACCATATATTTT.